The T cell receptor (beta chain) described here comes from a study of response to subunit inactivated influenza vaccine. CDR1 and CDR2 (germline): MGHRA, YSYEKL. Trimming stripped 4 bases from V and 0 bases from J, with 21 bases between. CDR3 length: 19 amino acids. Regarding the study as a whole: Seasonal influenza vaccination, on each occasion, was suggested by the authors to recruit few new T cells.

This clonotype was detected a few times. What it binds is not known. TCRdb reprocessed the RT-PCR reads with MiXCR, giving one entry per CDR3 protein. The profile covers about half a million distinct CDR3 sequences, with roughly 9.7% appearing a single time and about an eighth taken by the ten largest. The sequence was obtained from a man aged 45-65 years who received an inactivated influenza vaccine. The gene calls are TRBV4-1 and TRBJ1-4; D remains unclear. Material: PBMCs from blood, obtained around seven weeks after vaccination. As DNA, the CDR3 is TGCGCCAGCAGCCGGGATGGGAAGACCCCGTTCCCAACTAATGAAAAACTGTTTTTT. It encodes CASSRDGKTPFPTNEKLFF.